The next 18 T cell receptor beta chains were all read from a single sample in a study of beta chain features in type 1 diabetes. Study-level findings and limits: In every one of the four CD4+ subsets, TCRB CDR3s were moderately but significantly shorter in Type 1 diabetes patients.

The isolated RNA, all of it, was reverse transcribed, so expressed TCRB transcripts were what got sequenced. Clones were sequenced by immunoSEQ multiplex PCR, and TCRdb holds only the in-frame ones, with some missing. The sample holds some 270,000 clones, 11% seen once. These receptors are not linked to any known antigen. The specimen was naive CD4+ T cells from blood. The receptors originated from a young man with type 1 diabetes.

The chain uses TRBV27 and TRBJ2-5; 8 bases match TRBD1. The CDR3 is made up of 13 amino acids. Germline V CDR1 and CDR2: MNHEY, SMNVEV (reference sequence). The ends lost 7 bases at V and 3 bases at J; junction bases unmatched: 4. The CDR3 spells CASIAQGEETQYF. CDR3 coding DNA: TGTGCCAGCATCGCACAGGGGGAAGAGACCCAGTACTTC.

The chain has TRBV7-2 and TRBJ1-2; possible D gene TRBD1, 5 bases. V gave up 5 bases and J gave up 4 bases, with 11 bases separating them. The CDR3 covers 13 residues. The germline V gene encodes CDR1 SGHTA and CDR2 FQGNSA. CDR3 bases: TGTGCCAGCAGCACAGACAGATCCTATGGCTACACCTTC. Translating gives CASSTDRSYGYTF.

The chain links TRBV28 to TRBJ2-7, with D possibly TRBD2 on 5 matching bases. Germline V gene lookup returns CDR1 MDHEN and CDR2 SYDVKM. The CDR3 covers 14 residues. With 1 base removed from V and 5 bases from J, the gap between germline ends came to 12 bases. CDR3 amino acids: CASSLYYMEDEQYF. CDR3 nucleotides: TGTGCCAGCAGTTTATACTATATGGAGGACGAGCAGTACTTC.

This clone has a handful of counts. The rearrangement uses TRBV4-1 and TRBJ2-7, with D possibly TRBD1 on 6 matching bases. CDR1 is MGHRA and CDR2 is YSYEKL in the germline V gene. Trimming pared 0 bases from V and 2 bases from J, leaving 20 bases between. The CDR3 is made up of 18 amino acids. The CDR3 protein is CASSQEVPFRQAAYEQYF. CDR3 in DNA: TGCGCCAGCAGCCAAGAGGTCCCCTTTCGACAGGCGGCCTACGAGCAGTACTTC.

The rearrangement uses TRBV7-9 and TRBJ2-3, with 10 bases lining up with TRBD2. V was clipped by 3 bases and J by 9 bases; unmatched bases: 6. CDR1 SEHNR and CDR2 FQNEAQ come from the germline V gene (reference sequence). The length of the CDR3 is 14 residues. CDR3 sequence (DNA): TGTGCCAGCAGCTTCAGCGGGGGGGCCGTCACGCAGTATTTT. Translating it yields CASSFSGGAVTQYF.

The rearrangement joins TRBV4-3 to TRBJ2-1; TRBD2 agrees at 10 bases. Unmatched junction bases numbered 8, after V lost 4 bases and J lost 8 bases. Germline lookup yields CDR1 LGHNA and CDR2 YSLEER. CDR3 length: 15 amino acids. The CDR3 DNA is TGCGCCAGCAGCCCAGCTAGCGGGGGTCGGGATGAGCAGTTCTTC. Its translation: CASSPASGGRDEQFF.

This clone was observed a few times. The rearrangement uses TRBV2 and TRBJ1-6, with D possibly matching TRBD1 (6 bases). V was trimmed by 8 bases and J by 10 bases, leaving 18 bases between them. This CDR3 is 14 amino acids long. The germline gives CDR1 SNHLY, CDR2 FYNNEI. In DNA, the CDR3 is TGTGCCAGCCTACAAAGGCCAGGGGAATCACCCCTCCACTTT. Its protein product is CASLQRPGESPLHF.

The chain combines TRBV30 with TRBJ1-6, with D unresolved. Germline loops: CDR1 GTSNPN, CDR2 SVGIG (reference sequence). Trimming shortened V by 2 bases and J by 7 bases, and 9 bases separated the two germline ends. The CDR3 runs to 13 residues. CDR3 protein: CAWSPYSNSPLHF. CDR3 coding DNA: TGTGCCTGGAGTCCCTACTCCAATTCACCCCTCCACTTT.

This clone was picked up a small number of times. The CDR3: CSVEEGTGNQPQHF. The CDR3 DNA reads TGCAGCGTTGAAGAGGGGACAGGGAATCAGCCCCAGCATTTT. V is TRBV29-1 and J is TRBJ1-5, with 9 bases that match TRBD1. The ends lost 0 bases at V and 4 bases at J; junction bases unmatched: 1. This CDR3 comprises 14 residues. Germline V gene sequence: CDR1 SQVTM, CDR2 ANQGSEA.

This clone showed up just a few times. Here the CDR3 DNA reads TGTGCCAGCAGCGTTCGGGGTGGACAGGTCTCTGGAAACACCATATATTTT. This translates into CASSVRGGQVSGNTIYF. J is TRBJ1-3 and V is TRBV9, with 7 nucleotides matching TRBD1. The CDR3 contains 17 residues. The junction had 8 bases not matched to a gene; V was cut back by 2 bases and J by 0 bases. Germline V gives CDR1 SGDLS, CDR2 YYNGEE.

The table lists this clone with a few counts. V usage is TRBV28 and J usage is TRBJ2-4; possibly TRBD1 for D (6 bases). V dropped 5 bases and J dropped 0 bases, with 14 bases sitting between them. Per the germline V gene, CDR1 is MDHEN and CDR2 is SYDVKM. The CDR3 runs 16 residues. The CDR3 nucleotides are TGTGCCAGCAGTGATGACAGGAAAATAGCCAAAAACATTCAGTACTTC. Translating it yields CASSDDRKIAKNIQYF.

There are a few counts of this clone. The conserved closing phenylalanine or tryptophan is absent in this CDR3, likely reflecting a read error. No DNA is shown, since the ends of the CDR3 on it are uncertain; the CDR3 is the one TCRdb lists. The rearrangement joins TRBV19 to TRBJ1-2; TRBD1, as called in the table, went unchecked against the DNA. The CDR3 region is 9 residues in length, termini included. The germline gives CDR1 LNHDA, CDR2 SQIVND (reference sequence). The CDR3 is CASSGTRSL.

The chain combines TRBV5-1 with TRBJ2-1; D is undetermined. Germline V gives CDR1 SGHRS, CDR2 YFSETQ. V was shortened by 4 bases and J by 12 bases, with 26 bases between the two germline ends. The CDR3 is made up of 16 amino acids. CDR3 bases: TGCGCCAGCAGCGAAGTCCCCCTTGGTCAACCTATCGGGCAGTTCTTC. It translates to CASSEVPLGQPIGQFF.

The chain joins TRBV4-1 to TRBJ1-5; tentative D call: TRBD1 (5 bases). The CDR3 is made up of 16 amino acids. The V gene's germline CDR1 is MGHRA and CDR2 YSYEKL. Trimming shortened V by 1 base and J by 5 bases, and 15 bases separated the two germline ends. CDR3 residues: CASSQGTGRRDQPQHF. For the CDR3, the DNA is TGCGCCAGCAGCCAAGGTACAGGACGGAGGGATCAGCCCCAGCATTTT.

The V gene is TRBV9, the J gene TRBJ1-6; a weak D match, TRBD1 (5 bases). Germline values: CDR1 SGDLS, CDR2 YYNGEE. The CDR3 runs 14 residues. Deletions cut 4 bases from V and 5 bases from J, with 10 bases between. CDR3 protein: CASSLRANNSPLHF. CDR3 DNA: TGTGCCAGCAGCCTCAGGGCTAATAATTCACCCCTCCACTTT.

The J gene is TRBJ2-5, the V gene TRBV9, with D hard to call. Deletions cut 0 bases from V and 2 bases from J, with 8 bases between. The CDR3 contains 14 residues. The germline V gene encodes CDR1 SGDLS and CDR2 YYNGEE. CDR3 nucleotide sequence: TGTGCCAGCAGCGTAGGGCCCCCTCAAGAGACCCAGTACTTC. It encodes CASSVGPPQETQYF.

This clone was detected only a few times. The CDR3 coding sequence is TGTGCCAGCTCACCTGCGAAGTCTGAAGCTTTCTTT. Translation gives CASSPAKSEAFF. This chain connects TRBV18 to TRBJ1-1; D gene unclear. V was pared by 3 bases and J by 6 bases, with 8 bases between. CDR1 KGHSH and CDR2 LQKENI come from the germline V gene. The CDR3 covers 12 residues.

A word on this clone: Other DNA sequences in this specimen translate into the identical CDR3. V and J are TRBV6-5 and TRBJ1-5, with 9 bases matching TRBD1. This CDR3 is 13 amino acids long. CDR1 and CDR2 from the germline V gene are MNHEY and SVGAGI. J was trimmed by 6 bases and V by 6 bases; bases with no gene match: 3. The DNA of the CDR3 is TGTGCCAGCAGCCCGGACAGGGGTCAGCCCCAGCATTTT. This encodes CASSPDRGQPQHF.